This T cell receptor (beta chain) was sequenced in a study of T cells after posttransplantation cyclophosphamide. Treatment was busulfan-fludarabine conditioning, a marrow graft, and cyclophosphamide on days +3 and +4. This CDR3 is 14 amino acids long. The germline V gene encodes CDR1 SGHVS and CDR2 FQNEAQ. The V gene lost 5 bases and the J gene lost 2 bases, with 10 bases spanning the gap. The data were produced by immunoSEQ multiplex PCR, yet TCRdb's version contains in-frame clones alone and is incomplete. The repertoire consists of some 11,000 clones, with about 89% occurring once and the leading ten covering 27%.

The V and J genes are TRBV7-8 and TRBJ2-1; D not resolved. Sequenced here: CD4+ T cells sorted from PBMCs, sampled after allogeneic stem cell transplant with posttransplant cyclophosphamide. The TCR originated in a male patient younger than 45 who received an allogeneic stem cell transplant from a related donor, was CMV-positive, and had acute GVHD only. Some T cells may have come from the graft donor. The chain's CDR3 is CASSEIDTYNEQFF. CDR3 coding DNA: TGTGCCAGCAGCGAAATAGACACCTACAATGAGCAGTTCTTC.